This T cell receptor beta chain was sequenced for a study of molecular identifiers for immune sequencing clone quantification. The CDR3 has 16 residues. Per germline, CDR1 MNHEY and CDR2 SVGEGT. Deletions cut 5 bases from V and 8 bases from J, with 21 bases between. This clonotype has a count of ten or more. Each CDR3 protein gets one entry after TCRdb re-called the PCR reads with MiXCR. The data show roughly 40,000 distinct CDR3 sequences, under 20% seen once. The sample taken for sequencing was naive CD8+ T cells from blood, with Jurkat cell RNA spiked in. Subset described: FACS-sorted CD8+CD4-CCR7+CD45RA+ naive T cells. V gene TRBV6-2 or TRBV6-3 combines with J gene TRBJ1-4, with TRBD1 as a possible D gene (6 bases). The sequence was obtained from a human donor in good health. Some libraries in this study had Jurkat cell RNA spiked in. The CDR3 spells CASSRDPGHDSEKLFF. The CDR3 nucleotides are TGTGCCAGCAGTCGGGACCCGGGACACGATTCGGAAAAACTGTTTTTT.